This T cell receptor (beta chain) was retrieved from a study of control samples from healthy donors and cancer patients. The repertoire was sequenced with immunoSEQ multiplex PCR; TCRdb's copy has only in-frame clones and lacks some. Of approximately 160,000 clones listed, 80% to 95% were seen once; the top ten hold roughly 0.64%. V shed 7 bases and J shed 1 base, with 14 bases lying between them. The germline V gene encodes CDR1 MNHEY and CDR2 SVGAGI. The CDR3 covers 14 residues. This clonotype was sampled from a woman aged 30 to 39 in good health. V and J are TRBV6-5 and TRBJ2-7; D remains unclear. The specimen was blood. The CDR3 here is CASKVDGPSYEQYF. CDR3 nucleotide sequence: TGTGCCAGCAAGGTCGACGGACCATCCTACGAGCAGTACTTC.